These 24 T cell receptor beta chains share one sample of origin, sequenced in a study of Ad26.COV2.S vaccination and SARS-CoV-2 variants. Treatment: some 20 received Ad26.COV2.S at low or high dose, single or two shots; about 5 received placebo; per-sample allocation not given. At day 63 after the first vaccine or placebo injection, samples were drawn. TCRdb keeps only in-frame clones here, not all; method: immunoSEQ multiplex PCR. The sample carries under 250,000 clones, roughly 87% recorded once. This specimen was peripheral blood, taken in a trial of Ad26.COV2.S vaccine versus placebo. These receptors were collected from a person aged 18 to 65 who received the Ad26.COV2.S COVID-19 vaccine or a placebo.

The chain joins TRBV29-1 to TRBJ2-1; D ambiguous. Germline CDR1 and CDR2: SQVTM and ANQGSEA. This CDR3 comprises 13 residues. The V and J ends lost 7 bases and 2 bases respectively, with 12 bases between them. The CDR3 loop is CSESTGPYNEQFF. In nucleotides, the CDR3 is TGCAGCGAGTCGACGGGCCCCTACAATGAGCAGTTCTTC.

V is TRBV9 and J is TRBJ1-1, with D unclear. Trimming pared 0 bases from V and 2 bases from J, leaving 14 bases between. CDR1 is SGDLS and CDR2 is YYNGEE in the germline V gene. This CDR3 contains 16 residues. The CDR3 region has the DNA TGTGCCAGCAGCGTAGGGGGAAAGGCCCCCAACACTGAAGCTTTCTTT. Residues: CASSVGGKAPNTEAFF.

The CDR3 nucleotides are TGTGCCAGCAGCTTAGGGGCGGGTTGGAATCAGCCCCAGCATTTT. Translation: CASSLGAGWNQPQHF. This chain joins TRBV7-7 and TRBJ1-5; D remains ambiguous. The length of the CDR3 is 15 residues. Trimming shortened V by 1 base and J by 4 bases, and 11 bases separated the two germline ends. Germline assignment: CDR1 SSHAT and CDR2 FNYEAQ (reference sequence).

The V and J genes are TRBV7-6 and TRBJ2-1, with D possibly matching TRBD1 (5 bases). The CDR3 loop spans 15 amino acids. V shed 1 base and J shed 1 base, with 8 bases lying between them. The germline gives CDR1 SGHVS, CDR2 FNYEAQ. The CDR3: CASSLEGLSYNEQFF. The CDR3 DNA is TGTGCCAGCAGCTTAGAGGGGTTATCCTACAATGAGCAGTTCTTC.

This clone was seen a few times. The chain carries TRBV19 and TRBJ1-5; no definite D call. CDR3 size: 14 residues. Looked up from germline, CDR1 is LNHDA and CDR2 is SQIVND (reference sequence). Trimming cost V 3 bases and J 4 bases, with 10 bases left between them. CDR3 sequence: CASSMGLRNQPQHF. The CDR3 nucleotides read TGTGCCAGTAGTATGGGCCTGAGGAATCAGCCCCAGCATTTT. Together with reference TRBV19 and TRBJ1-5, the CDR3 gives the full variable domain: DGGITQSPKYLFRKEGQNVTLSCEQNLNHDAMYWYRQDPGQGLRLIYYSQIVNDFQKGDIAEGYSVSREKKESFPLTVTSAQKNPTAFYLCASSMGLRNQPQHFGDGTRLSIL.

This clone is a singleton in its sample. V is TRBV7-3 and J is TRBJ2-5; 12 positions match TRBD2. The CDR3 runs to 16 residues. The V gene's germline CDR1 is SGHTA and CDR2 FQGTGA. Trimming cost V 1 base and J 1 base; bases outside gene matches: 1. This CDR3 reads CASSLMGLAGQETQYF. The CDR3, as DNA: TGTGCCAGCAGCTTAATGGGACTAGCGGGCCAAGAGACCCAGTACTTC.

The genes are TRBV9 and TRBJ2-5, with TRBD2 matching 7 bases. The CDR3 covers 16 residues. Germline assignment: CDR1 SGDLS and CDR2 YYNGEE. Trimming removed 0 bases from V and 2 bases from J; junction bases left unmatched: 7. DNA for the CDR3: TGTGCCAGCAGCGTAGCGGCGGGAGTAAGGCAAGAGACCCAGTACTTC. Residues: CASSVAAGVRQETQYF. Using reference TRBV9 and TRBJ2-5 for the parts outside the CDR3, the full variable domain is DSGVTQTPKHLITATGQRVTLRCSPRSGDLSVYWYQQSLDQGLQFLIQYYNGEERAKGNILERFSAQQFPDLHSELNLSSLELGDSALYFCASSVAAGVRQETQYFGPGTRLLVL.

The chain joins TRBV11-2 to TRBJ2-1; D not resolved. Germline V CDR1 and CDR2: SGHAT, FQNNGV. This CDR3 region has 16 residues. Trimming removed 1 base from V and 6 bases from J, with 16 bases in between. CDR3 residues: CASSLARSHRGNEQFF. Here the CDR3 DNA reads TGTGCCAGCAGCTTAGCAAGGTCTCACCGCGGCAATGAGCAGTTCTTC.

CDR3 coding DNA: TGTGCCAGCAGCCCGACAGGGGGAGGAGAGACCCAGTACTTC. This translates into CASSPTGGGETQYF. This chain links TRBV7-2 with TRBJ2-5; TRBD1 agrees at 9 bases. The J segment lost 4 bases and the V segment lost 5 bases, leaving 5 bases of the junction unmatched. This CDR3 contains 14 residues. Per the germline V gene, CDR1 is SGHTA and CDR2 is FQGNSA. The complete variable domain, with remaining parts taken from reference TRBV7-2 and TRBJ2-5, reads GAGVSQSPSNKVTEKGKDVELRCDPISGHTALYWYRQSLGQGLEFLIYFQGNSAPDKSGLPSDRFSAERTGGSVSTLTIQRTQQEDSAVYLCASSPTGGGETQYFGPGTRLLVL.

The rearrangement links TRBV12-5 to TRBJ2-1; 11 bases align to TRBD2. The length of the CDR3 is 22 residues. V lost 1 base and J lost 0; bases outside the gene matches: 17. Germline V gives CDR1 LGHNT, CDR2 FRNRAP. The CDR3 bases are TGTGCTAGTGGTTTGGACCCCCGGTGGCTAGCGGGGGGTAGCAGCTCCTACAATGAGCAGTTCTTC. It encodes CASGLDPRWLAGGSSSYNEQFF.

Here the CDR3 DNA reads TGTGCCAGCAGCTCCCGAGTGGGGACAGGGGTAAACACCGGGGAGCTGTTTTTT. Its protein product is CASSSRVGTGVNTGELFF. The chain combines TRBV7-3 with TRBJ2-2, with 10 positions matching TRBD1. Germline assignment: CDR1 SGHTA and CDR2 FQGTGA. This CDR3 has 18 amino acids. Germline trimming cut 4 bases from V and 2 bases from J; bases unmatched to any gene: 10.

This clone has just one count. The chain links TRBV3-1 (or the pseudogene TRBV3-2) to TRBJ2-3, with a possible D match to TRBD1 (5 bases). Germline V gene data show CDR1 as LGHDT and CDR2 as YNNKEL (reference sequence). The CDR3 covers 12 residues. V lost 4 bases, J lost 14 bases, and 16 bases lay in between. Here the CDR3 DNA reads TGTGCCAGCAGCCTTCAAACTGGGGCGCTGTATTTT. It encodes CASSLQTGALYF.

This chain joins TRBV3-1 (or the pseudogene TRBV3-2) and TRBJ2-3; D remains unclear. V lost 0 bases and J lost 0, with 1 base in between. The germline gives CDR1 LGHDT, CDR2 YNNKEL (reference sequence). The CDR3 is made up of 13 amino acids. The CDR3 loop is CASSQDSTDTQYF. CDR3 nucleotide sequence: TGTGCCAGCAGCCAAGACAGCACAGATACGCAGTATTTT.

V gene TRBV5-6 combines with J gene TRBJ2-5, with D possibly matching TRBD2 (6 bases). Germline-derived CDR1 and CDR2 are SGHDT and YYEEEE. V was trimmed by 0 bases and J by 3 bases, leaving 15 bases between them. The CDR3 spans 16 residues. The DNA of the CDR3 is TGTGCCAGCAGCTTGGGGACGGGGGTAGCGAAAGAGACCCAGTACTTC. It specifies CASSLGTGVAKETQYF.

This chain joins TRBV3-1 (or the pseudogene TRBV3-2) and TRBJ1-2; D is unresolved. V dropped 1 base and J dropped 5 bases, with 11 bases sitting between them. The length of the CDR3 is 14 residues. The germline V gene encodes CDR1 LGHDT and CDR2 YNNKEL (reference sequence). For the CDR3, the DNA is TGTGCCAGCAGCCAAGGGCCCCGGGAATATGGCTACACCTTC. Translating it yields CASSQGPREYGYTF.

Written as DNA, the CDR3 is TGTGCCAGCAGTGAATCCAGCGGGGGGGCGAGCACCGGGGAGCTGTTTTTT. This translates into CASSESSGGASTGELFF. V usage is TRBV6-1 and J usage is TRBJ2-2; 10 positions match TRBD2. The CDR3 extends over 17 amino acids. With 2 bases clipped from V and 4 bases from J, the junction kept 7 bases outside the gene matches. Germline V CDR1 and CDR2: MNHNS, SASEGT.

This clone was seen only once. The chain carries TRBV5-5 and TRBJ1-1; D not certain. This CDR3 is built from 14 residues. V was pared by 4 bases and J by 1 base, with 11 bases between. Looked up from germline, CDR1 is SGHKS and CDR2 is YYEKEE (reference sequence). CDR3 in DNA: TGTGCCAGCAGCCCCGGGTCAACGAACACTGAAGCTTTCTTT. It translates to CASSPGSTNTEAFF.

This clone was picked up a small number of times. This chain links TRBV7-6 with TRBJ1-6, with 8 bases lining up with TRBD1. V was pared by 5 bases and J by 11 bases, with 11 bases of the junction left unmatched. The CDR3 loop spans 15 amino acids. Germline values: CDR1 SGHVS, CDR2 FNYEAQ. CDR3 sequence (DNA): TGTGCCAGCAGCCTCAGTGGACAGGGTGTCACACCCCTCCACTTT. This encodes CASSLSGQGVTPLHF.

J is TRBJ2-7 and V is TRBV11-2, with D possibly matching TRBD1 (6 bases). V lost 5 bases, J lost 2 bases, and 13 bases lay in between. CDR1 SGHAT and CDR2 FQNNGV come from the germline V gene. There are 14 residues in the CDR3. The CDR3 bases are TGTGCCAGCAGCCATCCGGGACAAACCTACGAGCAGTACGTC. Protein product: CASSHPGQTYEQYV.

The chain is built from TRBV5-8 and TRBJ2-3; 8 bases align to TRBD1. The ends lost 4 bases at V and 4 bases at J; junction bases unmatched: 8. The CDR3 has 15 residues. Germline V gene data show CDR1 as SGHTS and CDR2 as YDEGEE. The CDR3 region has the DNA TGTGCCAGCAGCCCTAGACAGGGGAGGTCAGATACGCAGTATTTT. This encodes CASSPRQGRSDTQYF.

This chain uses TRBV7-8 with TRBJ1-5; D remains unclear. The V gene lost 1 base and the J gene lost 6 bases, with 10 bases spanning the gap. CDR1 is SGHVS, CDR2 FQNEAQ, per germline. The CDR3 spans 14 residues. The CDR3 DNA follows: TGTGCCAGCAGCTTAGGGGCGGAAGGTCAGCCCCAGCATTTT. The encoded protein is CASSLGAEGQPQHF.

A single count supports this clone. The CDR3 spells CASSERSGLPGTQYF. The CDR3 bases are TGCGCCAGCAGTGAGCGCAGCGGACTCCCAGGGACCCAGTACTTC. V gene TRBV10-2 combines with J gene TRBJ2-5; the D gene is possibly TRBD2 (5 bases). The CDR3 is 15 amino acids. Germline V gene lookup returns CDR1 WSHSY and CDR2 SAAADI. V dropped 2 bases and J dropped 7 bases, with 17 bases sitting between them.

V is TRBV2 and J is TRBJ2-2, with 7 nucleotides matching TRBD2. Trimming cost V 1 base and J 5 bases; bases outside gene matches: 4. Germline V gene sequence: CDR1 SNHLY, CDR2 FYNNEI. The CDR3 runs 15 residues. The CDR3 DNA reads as TGTGCCAGCAGTGAAGGGGTCGGGAGGACCGGGGAGCTGTTTTTT. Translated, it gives CASSEGVGRTGELFF. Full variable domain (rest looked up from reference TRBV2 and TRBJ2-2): EPEVTQTPSHQVTQMGQEVILRCVPISNHLYFYWYRQILGQKVEFLVSFYNNEISEKSEIFDDQFSVERPDGSNFTLKIRSTKLEDSAMYFCASSEGVGRTGELFFGEGSRLTVL.

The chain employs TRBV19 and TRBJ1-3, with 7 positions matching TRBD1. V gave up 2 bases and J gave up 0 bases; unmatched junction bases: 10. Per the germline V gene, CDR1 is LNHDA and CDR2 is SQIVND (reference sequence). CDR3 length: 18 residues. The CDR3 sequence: CASSILPGTDYSGNTIYF. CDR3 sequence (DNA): TGTGCCAGTAGTATACTCCCCGGGACAGACTACTCTGGAAACACCATATATTTT.